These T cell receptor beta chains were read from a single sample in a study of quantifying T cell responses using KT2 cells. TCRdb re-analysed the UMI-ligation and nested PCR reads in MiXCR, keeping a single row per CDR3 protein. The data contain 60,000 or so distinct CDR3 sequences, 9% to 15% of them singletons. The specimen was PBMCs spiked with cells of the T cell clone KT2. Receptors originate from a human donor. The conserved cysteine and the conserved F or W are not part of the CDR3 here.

CDR3: ASSPLNSNQPQH; J: TRBJ1-5; V: TRBV5-1
CDR3: SASGQGLDTEAF; J: TRBJ1-1; V: TRBV20-1
CDR3: SASPSGRAAGTQY; J: TRBJ2-5; V: TRBV20-1
CDR3: ASNSRRGVVDTQY; J: TRBJ2-3; V: TRBV6-2/TRBV6-3
CDR3: ASSFTGSGANVLT; J: TRBJ2-6; V: TRBV27
CDR3: ASSLGTTGETQY; J: TRBJ2-5; V: TRBV12-3/TRBV12-4
CDR3: ATRQAEATEAF; J: TRBJ1-1; V: TRBV11-1
CDR3: ASSWGQATYEQY; J: TRBJ2-7; V: TRBV5-1
CDR3: ASSLEAGGVRNEQF; J: TRBJ2-1; V: TRBV7-2
CDR3: ASSSDRAGSPLH; J: TRBJ1-6; V: TRBV5-5
CDR3: ASSLAWRFYEQY; J: TRBJ2-7; V: TRBV7-2
CDR3: ASSYISRYSTDTQY; J: TRBJ2-3; V: TRBV6-2/TRBV6-3
CDR3: ASNPGTAGQPQH; J: TRBJ1-5; V: TRBV6-1
CDR3: SARQWGASYNSPLH; J: TRBJ1-6; V: TRBV20-1
CDR3: ASRGSRSSYNEQF; J: TRBJ2-1; V: TRBV2
CDR3: ASSPNRDRGQF; J: TRBJ2-1; V: TRBV27
CDR3: ASSYEAGPQY; J: TRBJ2-3; V: TRBV6-6